This T cell receptor (beta chain) was sequenced during a study of blood T cell repertoires in COVID-19. Clones were read by immunoSEQ multiplex PCR, and TCRdb kept only the in-frame ones, dropping some. The data show approximately 300,000 clones, less than 85% seen once. The germline CDR1 and CDR2 sequences are SNHLY and FYNNEI. The V gene lost 4 bases and the J gene lost 4 bases, with 7 bases spanning the gap. This CDR3 has 12 residues. This TCR was sampled from a woman between 25 and 40 years old who had been exposed to COVID-19. The source material was PBMCs or T cells enriched from blood (not recorded which). V and J are TRBV2 and TRBJ2-5; D possibly corresponds to TRBD1 (5 bases). Written as DNA, the CDR3 is TGTGCCAGCAGTGGGCAGGGAGAGACCCAGTACTTC. This translates into CASSGQGETQYF.